Listed below are T cell receptor beta chains from one sample, sequenced in a study of blood T cell repertoires in COVID-19. The table came from immunoSEQ multiplex PCR; TCRdb's copy has only in-frame clones and leaves some out. The data show around 110,000 clones, about nine tenths seen once. The sample was peripheral blood. These receptor sequences come from a human donor with active COVID-19. The donor label of this sample is uncertain. Each CDR3 is given with its conserved first and last residue. Fields, in order: clone size, V gene, D gene, J gene, CDR3 DNA, CDR3 protein. A D gene is named only where the DNA matches it firmly. Clone sizes are given selectively: once, few, many, or a class where the clone is expanded.

clone_size: .
v_call: TRBV5-1
d_call: .
j_call: TRBJ1-2
cdr3_nt: TGCGCCAGCAGCTCGGAGGGCGTAGATGGCTACACCTTC
cdr3_aa: CASSSEGVDGYTF

clone_size: .
v_call: TRBV4-3
d_call: TRBD1
j_call: TRBJ2-7
cdr3_nt: TGCGCCAGCAGCCCGGTCTACAGGGGCCTTTACTCCTACGAGCAGTACTTC
cdr3_aa: CASSPVYRGLYSYEQYF

clone_size: .
v_call: TRBV28
d_call: .
j_call: TRBJ1-2
cdr3_nt: TGTGCCAGCAGTTTATCAGATTTCACTAACTATGGCTACACCTTC
cdr3_aa: CASSLSDFTNYGYTF

clone_size: .
v_call: TRBV27
d_call: .
j_call: TRBJ2-3
cdr3_nt: TGTGCCAGCAGTCCGCCCTCACGAGGGATAGGAGATACGCAGTATTTT
cdr3_aa: CASSPPSRGIGDTQYF

clone_size: once
v_call: TRBV28
d_call: TRBD1
j_call: TRBJ2-4
cdr3_nt: TGTGCCAGCAGTTCACCGGGACAGGTACACATTCAGTACTTC
cdr3_aa: CASSSPGQVHIQYF

clone_size: .
v_call: TRBV2
d_call: TRBD1
j_call: TRBJ1-5
cdr3_nt: TGTGCCAGCAGCGGCGGGACAGGGGGCCAGCCCCAGCATTTT
cdr3_aa: CASSGGTGGQPQHF

clone_size: .
v_call: TRBV11-2
d_call: .
j_call: TRBJ2-2
cdr3_nt: TGTGCCAGCAGCTTAGTTAAGGGGCGGACCGGGGAGCTGTTTTTT
cdr3_aa: CASSLVKGRTGELFF

clone_size: few
v_call: TRBV7-2
d_call: .
j_call: TRBJ2-1
cdr3_nt: TGTGCCAGCAGCTGGCAGACAAATACTGAGCAGTTCTTC
cdr3_aa: CASSWQTNTEQFF

clone_size: .
v_call: TRBV4-3
d_call: .
j_call: TRBJ2-7
cdr3_nt: TGCGCCAGCAGCCAAGATCTGCGGGGATCCTACGAGCAGTACTTC
cdr3_aa: CASSQDLRGSYEQYF

clone_size: .
v_call: TRBV7-2
d_call: .
j_call: TRBJ1-2
cdr3_nt: TGTGCCAGCAGCTTAGATGGGGGGAACTATGGCTACACCTTC
cdr3_aa: CASSLDGGNYGYTF

clone_size: .
v_call: TRBV3-1/TRBV3-2
d_call: .
j_call: TRBJ2-7
cdr3_nt: TGTGCCCATGGAGTGGACAGAGTCTACGAGCAGTACTTC
cdr3_aa: CAHGVDRVYEQYF

clone_size: .
v_call: TRBV20-1
d_call: .
j_call: TRBJ1-5
cdr3_nt: TGCAGTGCTAATGAGGACTCCCATAGCAATCAGCCCCAGCATTTT
cdr3_aa: CSANEDSHSNQPQHF

clone_size: .
v_call: TRBV3-1/TRBV3-2
d_call: .
j_call: TRBJ2-4
cdr3_nt: TGTGCCAGCAGCCAGACACGGGGTGCCATTCAGTACTTC
cdr3_aa: CASSQTRGAIQYF

clone_size: .
v_call: TRBV6-6
d_call: TRBD1
j_call: TRBJ1-1
cdr3_nt: TGTGCCAGCACCTCTGACAGGGCCGCTGAAGCTTTCTTT
cdr3_aa: CASTSDRAAEAFF

clone_size: .
v_call: TRBV5-1
d_call: .
j_call: TRBJ2-2
cdr3_nt: TGCGCCAGCAGCCCCGGTGGGAACACCGGGGAGCTGTTTTTT
cdr3_aa: CASSPGGNTGELFF

clone_size: .
v_call: TRBV6-4
d_call: TRBD2
j_call: TRBJ2-1
cdr3_nt: TGTGCCAGCAGCCTATCGACTAGCGGGGGGTCCGATGAGCAGTTCTTC
cdr3_aa: CASSLSTSGGSDEQFF

clone_size: .
v_call: TRBV9
d_call: .
j_call: TRBJ1-2
cdr3_nt: TGTGCCAGCAGCGTAGATGAGTCTAACTATGGCTACACCTTC
cdr3_aa: CASSVDESNYGYTF

clone_size: .
v_call: TRBV5-4
d_call: TRBD2
j_call: TRBJ2-3
cdr3_nt: TGTGCCAGCAGCTCGACTAGCCTCGGAGATACGCAGTATTTT
cdr3_aa: CASSSTSLGDTQYF

clone_size: .
v_call: TRBV18
d_call: .
j_call: TRBJ1-1
cdr3_nt: TGTGCCAGCTCCGACGGAGGGAACACTGAAGCTTTCTTT
cdr3_aa: CASSDGGNTEAFF

clone_size: .
v_call: TRBV7-2
d_call: .
j_call: TRBJ1-4
cdr3_nt: TGTGCCAGCAGCTTGGGTTCGACAAGTAATGAAAAACTGTTTTTT
cdr3_aa: CASSLGSTSNEKLFF

clone_size: .
v_call: TRBV5-4
d_call: .
j_call: TRBJ1-2
cdr3_nt: TGTGCCAGCACCAATCAAGGACGGGGAGCTGACTATGGCTACACCTTC
cdr3_aa: CASTNQGRGADYGYTF

clone_size: .
v_call: TRBV6-5
d_call: .
j_call: TRBJ1-2
cdr3_nt: TGTGCCAGCAGAAGGACAGAAAGCTATGGCTACACCTTC
cdr3_aa: CASRRTESYGYTF

clone_size: .
v_call: TRBV7-2
d_call: TRBD2
j_call: TRBJ2-1
cdr3_nt: TGTGCCAGCAGCTTATTTTCGGGGGGGAAGTTCTTC
cdr3_aa: CASSLFSGGKFF

clone_size: .
v_call: TRBV2
d_call: .
j_call: TRBJ1-5
cdr3_nt: TGTGCCAGCAGTGAAGGGGAGGGGGTGCCCCAGCATTTT
cdr3_aa: CASSEGEGVPQHF

clone_size: .
v_call: TRBV12-3/TRBV12-4
d_call: .
j_call: TRBJ2-2
cdr3_nt: TGTGCCAGCACCACAGGGTCCGGGGAGCTGTTTTTT
cdr3_aa: CASTTGSGELFF